Shown below are 18 T cell receptor beta chains from a single sample sequenced in a study of blood T cell repertoires in COVID-19. Produced via immunoSEQ multiplex PCR; TCRdb's table is partial and in-frame only. The sample shows about 130,000 clones, about 87% of them seen only once. Sequencing input: peripheral blood. All receptors come from a man in his fifties or sixties with active COVID-19.

The chain couples TRBV4-1 to TRBJ1-5; D not certain. The CDR3 has 14 amino acids. CDR1 and CDR2 from the germline V gene are MGHRA and YSYEKL. V was shortened by 3 bases and J by 10 bases, with 16 bases between the two germline ends. The chain's CDR3 is CASSQPTTGFPQHF. CDR3 DNA sequence: TGCGCCAGCAGCCAGCCCACGACGGGGTTTCCCCAGCATTTT.

The gene calls are TRBV10-3 and TRBJ2-7; TRBD2 is a possible D gene (5 bases). Germline V gene lookup returns CDR1 ENHRY and CDR2 SYGVKD. The germline V and J ends were trimmed by 0 bases and 5 bases, with 17 bases remaining between them. The CDR3 totals 16 residues. CDR3 sequence: CAISESVLATSHEQYF. The CDR3 DNA is TGTGCCATCAGTGAGTCGGTGCTAGCAACATCCCACGAGCAGTACTTC.

The J gene is TRBJ1-2, the V gene TRBV2; tentatively, D is TRBD1 (5 bases). This CDR3 comprises 14 residues. Trimming left V 6 bases short and J 0 bases short, with 11 bases between. Looked up from germline, CDR1 is SNHLY and CDR2 is FYNNEI. The CDR3 sequence: CASRQDYTNYGYTF. CDR3 nucleotides: TGTGCCAGCAGACAGGATTACACTAACTATGGCTACACCTTC.

This clone came up a few times. This chain joins TRBV7-8 and TRBJ1-1; perhaps TRBD1 as D (6 bases). V was pared by 5 bases and J by 10 bases, with 26 bases between. The CDR3 spans 16 residues. Per the germline V gene, CDR1 is SGHVS and CDR2 is FQNEAQ. The DNA of the CDR3 is TGTGCCAGCAGCGGGGGACCGAATACAGGGTCTGTGGTAGCTTTCTTT. Translating it yields CASSGGPNTGSVVAFF.

This clone has only a few counts. The rearrangement links TRBV4-3 to TRBJ1-4; no firm D call. Germline CDR1 LGHNA, CDR2 YSLEER. This CDR3 is 16 amino acids long. V dropped 0 bases and J dropped 8 bases, with 16 bases sitting between them. CDR3 in DNA: TGCGCCAGCAGCCAAGATGTAGGGCGGGTAAGGGAAAAACTGTTTTTT. This gives the protein CASSQDVGRVREKLFF.

The chain employs TRBV2 and TRBJ1-5; a possible D gene is TRBD1 (5 bases). Germline CDR1 reads SNHLY; CDR2 reads FYNNEI. The CDR3 loop spans 14 amino acids. V shed 0 bases and J shed 7 bases, with 10 bases lying between them. CDR3 residues: CASSEARGRQPQHF. As DNA, the CDR3 is TGTGCCAGCAGTGAAGCAAGGGGTAGACAGCCCCAGCATTTT.

The J gene is TRBJ2-5, the V gene TRBV7-2; possible D gene TRBD1, 6 bases. Germline CDR1 SGHTA, CDR2 FQGNSA. This CDR3 has 11 amino acids. With 4 bases removed from V and 8 bases from J, the gap between germline ends came to 8 bases. The CDR3 spells CASSSQGTQYF. As DNA, the CDR3 is TGTGCCAGCAGCTCACAGGGAACCCAGTACTTC.

CDR3 DNA sequence: TGTGCCAGCAGCTTAACGGGGGTAGCGGGGGGCTACGAGCAGTACTTC. Amino acid sequence: CASSLTGVAGGYEQYF. The rearrangement links TRBV7-2 to TRBJ2-7; 10 nucleotides align to TRBD2. This CDR3 region has 16 residues. Trimming cost V 2 bases and J 3 bases; bases outside gene matches: 7. The germline CDR1 and CDR2 sequences are SGHTA and FQGNSA.

The V call is TRBV9, the J call TRBJ2-1, with D unresolved. In germline, CDR1 is SGDLS, CDR2 YYNGEE. The CDR3 contains 15 residues. V lost 0 bases to trimming and J lost 2 bases, with 9 bases between them. CDR3 in DNA: TGTGCCAGCAGCGTAGGTGTGTCCACCTACAATGAGCAGTTCTTC. Its protein is CASSVGVSTYNEQFF.

The chain is built from TRBV12-3 or TRBV12-4 and TRBJ1-5; D is perhaps TRBD1 (6 bases). Trimming pared 7 bases from V and 7 bases from J, leaving 14 bases between. There are 13 residues in the CDR3. In nucleotides, the CDR3 is TGTGCCAGCACTACAGGGTCGGGGCAGCCCCAGCATTTT. This sequence encodes CASTTGSGQPQHF.

The chain uses TRBV15 and TRBJ1-2; the D gene is possibly TRBD1 (5 bases). The germline gives CDR1 LNHNV, CDR2 YYDKDF (reference sequence). Trimming removed 0 bases from V and 0 bases from J, with 14 bases in between. The CDR3 covers 17 residues. The CDR3 DNA is TGTGCCACCAGCAGAGATAAGACAGTTAAAGCTAACTATGGCTACACCTTC. Amino acids: CATSRDKTVKANYGYTF.

In this sample, this clone turned up once. The chain uses TRBV5-6 and TRBJ1-1; perhaps TRBD1 as D (6 bases). Trimming removed 4 bases from V and 0 bases from J, with 13 bases in between. The CDR3 totals 15 residues. Germline CDR1 is SGHDT and CDR2 is YYEEEE. The CDR3 sequence: CASSRPGQLNTEAFF. The DNA of the CDR3 is TGTGCCAGCAGCCGGCCCGGACAGCTGAACACTGAAGCTTTCTTT.

This clone was seen just once. The V and J genes are TRBV14 and TRBJ2-7; D is perhaps TRBD2 (5 bases). The germline V gene has CDR1 SGHDN and CDR2 FVKESK. Trimming removed 4 bases from V and 6 bases from J, with 13 bases in between. CDR3 size: 13 residues. CDR3 coding DNA: TGTGCCAGCAGCCCTTATGGCGGAGGCGAGCAGTACTTC. It codes for CASSPYGGGEQYF. The complete variable domain, with remaining parts taken from reference TRBV14 and TRBJ2-7, reads EAGVTQFPSHSVIEKGQTVTLRCDPISGHDNLYWYRRVMGKEIKFLLHFVKESKQDESGMPNNRFLAERTGGTYSTLKVQPAELEDSGVYFCASSPYGGGEQYFGPGTRLTVT.

This chain joins TRBV4-2 and TRBJ1-3, with TRBD1 matching over 8 bases. This CDR3 contains 17 residues. Germline-derived CDR1 and CDR2 are LGHNA and YNFKEQ. Losses at the gene ends were 0 bases for V and 3 bases for J; bases not matched to a gene: 7. This CDR3 is CASSQDGTGLGGNTIYF. The CDR3 DNA reads TGTGCCAGCAGCCAAGACGGGACAGGTTTGGGTGGAAACACCATATATTTT.

The chain has TRBV7-2 and TRBJ2-1; TRBD2 agrees at 12 bases. Germline CDR1 reads SGHTA; CDR2 reads FQGNSA. CDR3 length: 15 amino acids. V lost 5 bases and J lost 8; bases outside the gene matches: 7. CDR3 DNA sequence: TGTGCCAGCAGCCCCGGGCTAGCGGGGGGGCATGAGCAGTTCTTC. This encodes CASSPGLAGGHEQFF.

The J gene is TRBJ2-1, the V gene TRBV7-2; TRBD2 is a possible D gene (5 bases). The CDR3 length is 14 residues. CDR1 SGHTA and CDR2 FQGNSA come from the germline V gene. Trimming took 1 base from V and 8 from J, leaving 12 bases between them. DNA of the CDR3: TGTGCCAGCAGCTTAGTCGCTAGCACGGATGAGCAGTTCTTC. Protein: CASSLVASTDEQFF.

The chain couples TRBV7-9 to TRBJ2-2; TRBD1 is a possible D gene (6 bases). Germline V gene lookup returns CDR1 SEHNR and CDR2 FQNEAQ (reference sequence). CDR3 size: 15 residues. Trimming removed 4 bases from V and 9 bases from J, with 18 bases in between. This CDR3 reads CASSSFLQGGRELFF. For the CDR3, the DNA is TGTGCCAGCAGCTCCTTCCTACAGGGTGGAAGGGAGCTGTTTTTT.

The rearrangement uses TRBV15 and TRBJ2-3; D perhaps matches TRBD2 (6 bases). The ends were cut back, 0 bases at V and 4 bases at J, with 14 bases in the middle. The CDR3 extends over 16 amino acids. The germline gives CDR1 LNHNV, CDR2 YYDKDF (reference sequence). The CDR3 protein is CATSRDDRRGADTQYF. In DNA form, the CDR3 reads TGTGCCACCAGCAGAGACGATAGGAGGGGTGCAGATACGCAGTATTTT. Based on the CDR3 plus reference TRBV15 and TRBJ2-3, the full variable domain is DAMVIQNPRYQVTQFGKPVTLSCSQTLNHNVMYWYQQKSSQAPKLLFHYYDKDFNNEADTPDNFQSRRPNTSFCFLDIRSPGLGDTAMYLCATSRDDRRGADTQYFGPGTRLTVL.